The count of the clone carrying this TCR beta chain is one. V trimming: 4 bases; J trimming: 6 bases; junction bases outside the gene matches: 6. The CDR3 covers 15 residues. CDR1 and CDR2 from the germline V gene are SGHNT and YYREEE (reference sequence). This table comes from immunoSEQ multiplex PCR, and its TCRdb copy is limited to in-frame clones, with some not included. Of about 57,000 clones in the sample, approximately 86% were seen once. This record belongs to a study of technical replicates of blood from several donors. This sequence joins TRBV5-4 and TRBJ2-2; 10 bases align to TRBD1. This TCR derives from a human donor in good health. Some clones in this sample may be carry-over from other donors' samples. Sequenced sample: PBMCs. CDR3 amino acids: CASSRAGTGAGELFF. The DNA of the CDR3 is TGTGCCAGCAGCCGGGCCGGGACAGGGGCCGGGGAGCTGTTTTTT.